These 18 T cell receptor beta chains were sequenced from one sample in a study of blood T cell repertoires in COVID-19. The table came from immunoSEQ multiplex PCR; TCRdb's copy has only in-frame clones and leaves some out. The sample shows some 150,000 clones, approximately 86% of them seen only once. Sample: peripheral blood. The receptors here all came from a woman aged 40 to 50 with active or convalescent COVID-19.

The chain carries TRBV2 and TRBJ1-1, with D possibly TRBD1 on 6 matching bases. The V gene's germline CDR1 is SNHLY and CDR2 FYNNEI. V shed 6 bases and J shed 6 bases, with 20 bases lying between them. The CDR3 sequence is 15 residues long. CDR3: CASSLLPQGYSEAFF. The CDR3 nucleotides read TGTGCCAGCAGCCTACTCCCACAGGGTTATTCTGAAGCTTTCTTT. The full variable domain, in which reference TRBV2 and TRBJ1-1 provide the parts outside the CDR3, is EPEVTQTPSHQVTQMGQEVILRCVPISNHLYFYWYRQILGQKVEFLVSFYNNEISEKSEIFDDQFSVERPDGSNFTLKIRSTKLEDSAMYFCASSLLPQGYSEAFFGQGTRLTVV.

The chain is built from TRBV6-5 and TRBJ2-7, with TRBD1 identical over 7 bases. This CDR3 region has 15 residues. Unmatched junction bases numbered 8, after V lost 4 bases and J lost 2 bases. Looked up from germline, CDR1 is MNHEY and CDR2 is SVGAGI. The chain's CDR3 is CASSSPRQGAYEQYF. CDR3 in DNA: TGTGCCAGCAGTTCCCCCCGACAGGGCGCCTACGAGCAGTACTTC.

The genes are TRBV3-1 (or the pseudogene TRBV3-2) and TRBJ2-5; TRBD1 matches at 8 bases. Looked up from germline, CDR1 is LGHDT and CDR2 is YNNKEL (reference sequence). This CDR3 spans 15 amino acids. The ends lost 0 bases at V and 5 bases at J; junction bases unmatched: 5. CDR3 DNA sequence: TGTGCCAGCAGCCAAGATACCAGGGGGCGTGAGACCCAGTACTTC. Encoded protein: CASSQDTRGRETQYF.

This chain links TRBV14 with TRBJ1-2, with TRBD1 matching over 7 bases. CDR1 and CDR2 from the germline V gene are SGHDN and FVKESK. V shed 1 base and J 8 bases; nucleotides not matched to a gene: 4. The CDR3 sequence is 13 residues long. CDR3 DNA sequence: TGTGCCAGCAGCCAAGCCAGACAGGGAGGCTACACCTTC. Residues: CASSQARQGGYTF.

This clone was picked up one time. V gene TRBV3-1 (or the pseudogene TRBV3-2) combines with J gene TRBJ1-2; the match to TRBD1 covers 10 bases. Germline-derived CDR1 and CDR2 are LGHDT and YNNKEL (reference sequence). The V and J ends lost 4 bases and 6 bases, in that order; junction bases with no gene match: 8. The CDR3 is made up of 15 amino acids. CDR3 sequence reads: CASSRWGDRGNGYTF. CDR3 DNA sequence: TGTGCCAGCAGCCGGTGGGGGGACAGGGGAAATGGCTACACCTTC.

The chain is built from TRBV9 and TRBJ2-3, with TRBD2 matching 10 bases. The germline V gene has CDR1 SGDLS and CDR2 YYNGEE. The CDR3 loop spans 17 amino acids. The V gene end was trimmed by 0 bases and the J gene end by 3 bases; junction bases not matched to a gene: 7. CDR3 DNA: TGTGCCAGCAGCGTAGTACGGGGGGGACTAGCGACAGATACGCAGTATTTT. Translation: CASSVVRGGLATDTQYF.

This chain joins TRBV7-2 and TRBJ2-3, with D uncertain. The CDR3 is 14 residues long. Trimming shortened V by 1 base and J by 1 base, and 6 bases separated the two germline ends. Germline lookup yields CDR1 SGHTA and CDR2 FQGNSA. In DNA form, the CDR3 reads TGTGCCAGCAGCTTAGGGGCAGGCACAGATACGCAGTATTTT. Its protein is CASSLGAGTDTQYF.

The CDR3 DNA reads as TGCGCCAGCAGCCTTTCGGACAGATCCTACGAGCAGTACTTC. Translating it yields CASSLSDRSYEQYF. The chain couples TRBV5-1 to TRBJ2-7; tentative D call: TRBD1 (6 bases). V lost 4 bases to trimming and J lost 1 base, with 12 bases between them. Germline CDR1 SGHRS, CDR2 YFSETQ. The CDR3 length is 14 residues.

V is TRBV6-2 or TRBV6-3 and J is TRBJ1-5; possible D gene TRBD1, 5 bases. The CDR3 runs 15 residues. The V end lost 2 bases, the J end lost 6 bases, and 14 bases lay between the germline ends. Germline values: CDR1 MNHEY, CDR2 SVGEGT. Written as DNA, the CDR3 is TGTGCCAGCAGTTACGGGTCCCCGGGGGGTCAGCCCCAGCATTTT. Encoded protein: CASSYGSPGGQPQHF.

CDR3 DNA sequence: TGCGCCAGCAGCCAAGGAAGGGGCCGGTCCCCAGGTTCACCCCTCCACTTT. This encodes CASSQGRGRSPGSPLHF. The rearrangement links TRBV4-1 to TRBJ1-6, with D possibly TRBD1 on 5 matching bases. The germline gives CDR1 MGHRA, CDR2 YSYEKL. This CDR3 is built from 17 residues. V dropped 1 base and J dropped 9 bases, with 19 bases sitting between them.

This clone showed up just a few times. This chain connects TRBV4-1 to TRBJ1-2; TRBD1 matches at 7 bases. The V and J ends lost 3 bases and 8 bases, in that order; junction bases with no gene match: 15. The CDR3 runs to 16 residues. The germline CDR1 and CDR2 sequences are MGHRA and YSYEKL. CDR3 residues: CASSQGDRELMLGYTF. The CDR3 DNA sequence: TGCGCCAGCAGCCAGGGAGACAGGGAGCTTATGTTGGGCTACACCTTC.

The chain couples TRBV5-1 to TRBJ2-1, with a possible D match to TRBD2 (5 bases). V gave up 3 bases and J gave up 0 bases, with 7 bases separating them. Germline CDR1 is SGHRS and CDR2 is YFSETQ. This CDR3 contains 14 residues. CDR3: CASSSDSSYNEQFF. DNA of the CDR3: TGCGCCAGCAGCTCGGACTCCTCCTACAATGAGCAGTTCTTC.

The rearrangement uses TRBV7-8 and TRBJ1-2; weak D call: TRBD1 (5 bases). The germline V gene encodes CDR1 SGHVS and CDR2 FQNEAQ. V shed 5 bases and J shed 5 bases, with 18 bases lying between them. The CDR3 has 15 residues. This CDR3 is CASSPRGGEGYGYTF. CDR3 DNA: TGTGCCAGCAGCCCCCGGGGGGGGGAGGGATATGGCTACACCTTC.

The rearrangement joins TRBV6-5 to TRBJ2-7; 9 nucleotides line up with TRBD1. This CDR3 is built from 13 residues. V was pared by 7 bases and J by 4 bases, with 5 bases of the junction left unmatched. CDR1 and CDR2 from the germline V gene are MNHEY and SVGAGI. CDR3 DNA sequence: TGTGCCAGCAACCGAGGACAGGGGTACGAGCAGTACTTC. Its translation is CASNRGQGYEQYF.

Regarding this clone: Other DNA variants within this sample encode the same CDR3. V usage is TRBV28 and J usage is TRBJ1-2, with D possibly TRBD1 on 5 matching bases. Trimming removed 2 bases at V and 6 bases at J, with 7 bases between. Germline CDR1 is MDHEN and CDR2 is SYDVKM. This CDR3 is 12 amino acids long. The DNA for the CDR3 is TGTGCCAGCAGTTTAGGACAAAATGGCTACACCTTC. Translation gives CASSLGQNGYTF.

This clone has a handful of counts. The chain has TRBV5-6 and TRBJ1-1, with 7 nucleotides matching TRBD1. From germline, CDR1 is SGHDT and CDR2 YYEEEE. The CDR3 is 17 amino acids. V was clipped by 0 bases and J by 2 bases; unmatched bases: 10. The CDR3 bases are TGTGCCAGCAGCTTGGGGCAGGGGGTCCTGCGTAACACTGAAGCTTTCTTT. Its protein product is CASSLGQGVLRNTEAFF.

This clone was counted only a few times. The chain is built from TRBV27 and TRBJ2-2; perhaps TRBD2 as D (6 bases). Germline V gene sequence: CDR1 MNHEY, CDR2 SMNVEV (reference sequence). Trimming took 6 bases from V and 4 from J, leaving 12 bases between them. The CDR3 extends over 14 amino acids. CDR3 sequence: CASRRVGGTGELFF. Written as DNA, the CDR3 is TGTGCCAGCAGAAGGGTGGGAGGCACCGGGGAGCTGTTTTTT.

V gene TRBV6-5 combines with J gene TRBJ1-5; maybe TRBD1 (5 bases). CDR3 size: 14 residues. Germline CDR1 is MNHEY and CDR2 is SVGAGI. V was cut by 7 bases and J by 7 bases, with 17 bases left in between. The CDR3 DNA sequence: TGTGCCAGCACCTACGGGGGGGATGGACAGCCCCAGCATTTT. Protein sequence: CASTYGGDGQPQHF.